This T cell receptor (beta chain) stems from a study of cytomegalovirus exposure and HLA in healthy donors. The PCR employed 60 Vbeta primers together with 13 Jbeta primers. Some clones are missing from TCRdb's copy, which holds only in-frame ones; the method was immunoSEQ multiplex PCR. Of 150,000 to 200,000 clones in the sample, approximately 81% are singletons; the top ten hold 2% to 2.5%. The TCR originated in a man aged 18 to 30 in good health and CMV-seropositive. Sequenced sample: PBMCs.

This CDR3 is CASSLDSGYTGELFF. The CDR3 DNA is TGTGCCAGCAGCTTAGATTCAGGGTACACCGGGGAGCTGTTTTTT. The chain uses TRBV7-9 and TRBJ2-2; the D gene is possibly TRBD1 (5 bases). Trimming took 1 base from V and 3 from J, leaving 9 bases between them. CDR3 size: 15 residues. Germline CDR1 SEHNR, CDR2 FQNEAQ (reference sequence).